This TCR beta chain was documented in a study of HIV-infected patients and healthy controls. This clonotype is classed as medium-sized. Reverse transcription used roughly 480 ng RNA and constant-region primers for alpha and beta. Alpha and beta chain libraries were made separately by chain-specific third strand synthesis with multiplexing indices. TCRdb used MiXCR to reprocess the 5' RACE reads, holding one entry per CDR3 protein. The data show thousands of distinct CDR3 sequences, with about 8% seen just once and almost 9.5% held by the top ten. No cell fractionation was done, so the repertoire covers all unsorted peripheral blood T cells. This CDR3 is 12 amino acids long. V lost 3 bases to trimming and J lost 2 bases, with 4 bases between them. Per germline, CDR1 SEHNR and CDR2 FQNEAQ (reference sequence).

This sample comprised blood, obtained before antiretroviral therapy. The clonotype originates from an adult with HIV infection. The chain combines TRBV7-9 with TRBJ1-2; D gene uncertain. CDR3 protein: CASSFINYGYTF. CDR3 nucleotides: TGTGCCAGCAGCTTCATAAACTATGGCTACACCTTC.